The 18 T cell receptor beta chains below all came from one sample that was sequenced in a study of blood T cell repertoires in COVID-19. Libraries were prepared by immunoSEQ multiplex PCR; TCRdb keeps only in-frame clonotypes and omits some of them. In the table there are about 210,000 clones, around four fifths of which are singletons. The specimen sequenced was peripheral blood. These receptors were taken from a man in his sixties with COVID-19, enrolled during active disease.

The chain combines TRBV3-1 (or the pseudogene TRBV3-2) with TRBJ1-6, with D possibly matching TRBD1 (6 bases). Germline values: CDR1 LGHDT, CDR2 YNNKEL (reference sequence). The CDR3 is made up of 15 amino acids. V was clipped by 1 base and J by 7 bases, with 11 bases between them. The CDR3 DNA reads TGTGCCAGCAGCCAAGGAGGCAGGGGAAATTCACCCCTCCACTTT. Amino acid sequence: CASSQGGRGNSPLHF.

The V and J genes are TRBV2 and TRBJ1-2, with D unclear. This CDR3 has 15 amino acids. Per the germline V gene, CDR1 is SNHLY and CDR2 is FYNNEI. V lost 6 bases and J lost 1, with 15 bases in between. The CDR3 here is CASSPQKASNYGYTF. Here the CDR3 DNA reads TGTGCCAGCAGCCCACAGAAGGCCAGTAACTATGGCTACACCTTC.

The DNA of the CDR3 is TGTGCCAGCAGTTTTACAGGGGTCAATGAGCAGTTCTTC. Translated: CASSFTGVNEQFF. This chain connects TRBV12-3 or TRBV12-4 to TRBJ2-1; 7 bases align to TRBD1. J was trimmed by 6 bases and V by 3 bases; bases with no gene match: 2. CDR3 size: 13 residues.

The CDR3 loop is CASSLKYRGGETQYF. CDR3 nucleotides: TGCGCCAGCAGCTTAAAATACAGAGGAGGGGAGACCCAGTACTTC. The chain carries TRBV5-1 and TRBJ2-5; tentative D call: TRBD2 (6 bases). Germline V gene sequence: CDR1 SGHRS, CDR2 YFSETQ. The CDR3 has 15 amino acids. Trimming removed 2 bases from V and 5 bases from J, with 16 bases in between.

Remarks on this clone: This specimen includes other DNA sequences encoding the same CDR3. This chain links TRBV6-1 with TRBJ1-5; possible D gene TRBD1, 5 bases. The germline V gene has CDR1 MNHNS and CDR2 SASEGT. CDR3 length: 16 residues. Trimming pared 0 bases from V and 1 base from J, leaving 10 bases between. CDR3 loop: CASSEAAGPSNQPQHF. The CDR3 DNA reads TGTGCCAGCAGTGAAGCGGCGGGGCCGAGCAATCAGCCCCAGCATTTT.

This sequence joins TRBV11-2 and TRBJ1-1; tentative D call: TRBD1 (6 bases). CDR1 and CDR2 from the germline V gene are SGHAT and FQNNGV. CDR3 length: 14 amino acids. Trimming stripped 0 bases from V and 1 base from J, with 6 bases between. The CDR3 DNA reads as TGTGCCAGCAGCTTAGAACAGGGGAACACTGAAGCTTTCTTT. The encoded protein is CASSLEQGNTEAFF.

The chain links TRBV18 to TRBJ1-4; 7 bases are a match to TRBD1. V lost 3 bases and J lost 6; bases outside the gene matches: 7. In germline, CDR1 is KGHSH, CDR2 LQKENI. This CDR3 has 15 residues. In DNA, the CDR3 is TGTGCCAGCTCACCTAGACAGGGCGGGGATGAAAAACTGTTTTTT. This gives the protein CASSPRQGGDEKLFF. The variable domain in full, completed from reference TRBV18 and TRBJ1-4, reads NAGVMQNPRHLVRRRGQEARLRCSPMKGHSHVYWYRQLPEEGLKFMVYLQKENIIDESGMPKERFSAEFPKEGPSILRIQQVVRGDSAAYFCASSPRQGGDEKLFFGSGTQLSVL.

The V call is TRBV5-1, the J call TRBJ2-7, with TRBD1 matching over 8 bases. The CDR3 covers 13 residues. The germline CDR1 and CDR2 sequences are SGHRS and YFSETQ. V gave up 6 bases and J gave up 2 bases; unmatched junction bases: 4. This CDR3 reads CASNRGDTYEQYF. In DNA, the CDR3 is TGCGCCAGCAACAGGGGGGATACCTACGAGCAGTACTTC.

The chain joins TRBV27 to TRBJ1-5; 7 positions match TRBD1. Germline lookup yields CDR1 MNHEY and CDR2 SMNVEV (reference sequence). V lost 8 bases and J lost 2; bases outside the gene matches: 15. The CDR3 runs to 17 residues. The CDR3 protein is CASAPRRGPDGNQPQHF. In DNA, the CDR3 is TGTGCCAGCGCCCCGAGGAGGGGGCCGGATGGCAATCAGCCCCAGCATTTT.

V and J are TRBV7-8 and TRBJ2-7; tentative D call: TRBD1 (5 bases). V was pared by 7 bases and J by 3 bases, with 16 bases between. CDR3 length: 14 residues. From germline, CDR1 is SGHVS and CDR2 FQNEAQ. CDR3 residues: CASTPGPGRYEQYF. CDR3 nucleotide sequence: TGTGCCAGCACCCCGGGCCCAGGGCGCTACGAGCAGTACTTC.

Turning to this clone: Other DNA sequences from this sample encode an identical CDR3 as well. The rearrangement joins TRBV19 to TRBJ2-1; 8 bases are shared with TRBD2. The junction had 7 bases not matched to a gene; V was cut back by 5 bases and J by 4 bases. Looked up from germline, CDR1 is LNHDA and CDR2 is SQIVND (reference sequence). The CDR3 sequence is 15 residues long. CDR3 DNA sequence: TGTGCCAGTAGTTTCCTAGCGGGCTCATACAATGAGCAGTTCTTC. Protein: CASSFLAGSYNEQFF.

The gene calls are TRBV5-1 and TRBJ1-4, with D unclear. Germline CDR1 and CDR2: SGHRS and YFSETQ. This CDR3 comprises 14 residues. Between the trimmed V and J ends, which lost 3 bases and 7 bases, there was a span of 13 bases. The CDR3 protein is CASSWERRSEKLFF. CDR3 bases: TGCGCCAGCAGCTGGGAGAGGCGGAGTGAAAAACTGTTTTTT.

The table lists this clone with a few counts. This chain uses TRBV20-1 with TRBJ2-2, with TRBD2 matching 12 bases. From germline, CDR1 is DFQATT and CDR2 SNEGSKA (reference sequence). This CDR3 has 18 amino acids. The ends lost 3 bases at V and 0 bases at J; junction bases unmatched: 8. The CDR3 spells CSASRLTSGRANTGELFF. The CDR3 DNA sequence: TGCAGTGCTAGTAGATTGACTAGCGGGAGAGCGAACACCGGGGAGCTGTTTTTT.

The chain employs TRBV6-1 and TRBJ2-7; D is unresolved. This CDR3 contains 13 residues. The germline V and J ends were trimmed by 0 bases and 3 bases, with 6 bases remaining between them. The V gene's germline CDR1 is MNHNS and CDR2 SASEGT. CDR3 sequence reads: CASSEAYVYEQYF. The CDR3 DNA reads as TGTGCCAGCAGTGAAGCTTATGTCTACGAGCAGTACTTC.

This clone was counted a few times. The chain combines TRBV3-1 (or the pseudogene TRBV3-2) with TRBJ1-2; no firm D call. Germline V gene sequence: CDR1 LGHDT, CDR2 YNNKEL (reference sequence). This CDR3 has 13 amino acids. With 2 bases removed from V and 2 bases from J, the gap between germline ends came to 6 bases. CDR3 in DNA: TGTGCCAGCAGCCAAAGAGGGAACTATGGCTACACCTTC. The encoded protein is CASSQRGNYGYTF.

The CDR3 DNA is TGTGCCAGCGGGACAGGGGATGAAAAACTGTTTTTT. Protein: CASGTGDEKLFF. The V call is TRBV28, the J call TRBJ1-4; 10 positions agree with TRBD1. Germline V CDR1 and CDR2: MDHEN, SYDVKM. The CDR3 covers 12 residues. V gave up 8 bases and J gave up 6 bases; unmatched junction bases: 0. The entire variable domain, with the rest obtained from reference TRBV28 and TRBJ1-4, is as follows: DVKVTQSSRYLVKRTGEKVFLECVQDMDHENMFWYRQDPGLGLRLIYFSYDVKMKEKGDIPEGYSVSREKKERFSLILESASTNQTSMYLCASGTGDEKLFFGSGTQLSVL.

The V call is TRBV27, the J call TRBJ2-7; no clear D. Trimming took 6 bases from V and 3 from J, leaving 18 bases between them. The CDR3 contains 15 residues. Germline V gene data show CDR1 as MNHEY and CDR2 as SMNVEV (reference sequence). The CDR3 nucleotides read TGTGCCAGCAGCCCACCACCCCGGCTAGGCTACGAGCAGTACTTC. Its translation is CASSPPPRLGYEQYF.

The chain combines TRBV7-8 with TRBJ1-2; D may be TRBD1 (5 bases). The CDR3 consists of 16 residues. V dropped 5 bases and J dropped 4 bases, with 20 bases sitting between them. Germline CDR1 is SGHVS and CDR2 is FQNEAQ. The CDR3 DNA reads as TGTGCCAGCAGCCTCGGGCACGGCCAGGGAAGCTATGGCTACACCTTC. It encodes CASSLGHGQGSYGYTF.